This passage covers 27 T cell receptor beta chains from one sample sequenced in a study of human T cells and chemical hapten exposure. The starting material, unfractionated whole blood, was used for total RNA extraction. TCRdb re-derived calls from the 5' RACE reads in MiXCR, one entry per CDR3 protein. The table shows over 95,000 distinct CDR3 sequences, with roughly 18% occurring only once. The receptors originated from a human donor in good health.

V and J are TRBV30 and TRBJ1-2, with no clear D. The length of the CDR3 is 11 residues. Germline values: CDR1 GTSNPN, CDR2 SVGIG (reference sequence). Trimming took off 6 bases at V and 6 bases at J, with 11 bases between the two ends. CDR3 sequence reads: CACKYRDGYTF. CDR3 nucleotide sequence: TGTGCCTGTAAATATCGTGATGGCTACACCTTC. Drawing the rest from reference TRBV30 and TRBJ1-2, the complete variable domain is SQTIHQWPATLVQPVGSPLSLECTVEGTSNPNLYWYRQAAGRGLQLLFYSVGIGQISSEVPQNLSASRPQDRQFILSSKKLLLSDSGFYLCACKYRDGYTFGSGTRLTVV.

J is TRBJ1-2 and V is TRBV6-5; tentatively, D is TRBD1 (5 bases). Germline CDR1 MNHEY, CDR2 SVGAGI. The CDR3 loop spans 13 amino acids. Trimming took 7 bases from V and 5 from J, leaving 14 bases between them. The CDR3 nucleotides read TGTGCCAGCAATAAGGGGCGGCAATATGGCTACACCTTC. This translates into CASNKGRQYGYTF.

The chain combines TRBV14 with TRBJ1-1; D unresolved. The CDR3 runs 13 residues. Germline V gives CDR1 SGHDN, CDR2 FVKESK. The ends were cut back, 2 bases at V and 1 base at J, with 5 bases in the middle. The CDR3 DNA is TGTGCCAGCAGCCAAAGGAAGAACACTGAAGCTTTCTTT. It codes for CASSQRKNTEAFF.

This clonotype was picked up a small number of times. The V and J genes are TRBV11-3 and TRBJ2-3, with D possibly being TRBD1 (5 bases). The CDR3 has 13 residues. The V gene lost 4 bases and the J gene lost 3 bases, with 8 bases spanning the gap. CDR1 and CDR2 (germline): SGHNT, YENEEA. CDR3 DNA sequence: TGTGCCAGCAGCTCCCAGGGTACAGATACGCAGTATTTT. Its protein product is CASSSQGTDTQYF.

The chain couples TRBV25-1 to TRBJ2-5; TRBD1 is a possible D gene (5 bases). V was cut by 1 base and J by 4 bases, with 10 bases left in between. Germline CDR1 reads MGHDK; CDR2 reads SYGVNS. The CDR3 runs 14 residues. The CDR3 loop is CASSESRVGETQYF. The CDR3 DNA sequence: TGTGCCAGCAGTGAATCCAGGGTGGGAGAGACCCAGTACTTC.

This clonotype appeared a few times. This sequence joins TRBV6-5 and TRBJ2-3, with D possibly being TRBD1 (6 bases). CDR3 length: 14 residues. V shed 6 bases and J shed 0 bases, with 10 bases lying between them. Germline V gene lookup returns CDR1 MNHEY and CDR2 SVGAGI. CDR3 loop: CASRRTDSTDTQYF. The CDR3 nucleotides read TGTGCCAGCAGACGGACAGATAGCACAGATACGCAGTATTTT.

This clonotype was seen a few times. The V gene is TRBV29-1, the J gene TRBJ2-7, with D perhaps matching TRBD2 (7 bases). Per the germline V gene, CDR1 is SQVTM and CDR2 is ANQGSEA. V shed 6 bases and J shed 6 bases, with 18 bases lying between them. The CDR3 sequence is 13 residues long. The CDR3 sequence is CSVGGLAASEQYF. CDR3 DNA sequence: TGCAGCGTGGGGGGGCTAGCGGCCAGCGAGCAGTACTTC.

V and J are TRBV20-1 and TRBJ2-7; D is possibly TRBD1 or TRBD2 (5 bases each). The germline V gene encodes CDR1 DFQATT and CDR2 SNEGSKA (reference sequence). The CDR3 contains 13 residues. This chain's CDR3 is CRGDGEFPYEQYF. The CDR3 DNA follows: TGCAGGGGGGATGGCGAGTTCCCCTACGAGCAGTACTTC.

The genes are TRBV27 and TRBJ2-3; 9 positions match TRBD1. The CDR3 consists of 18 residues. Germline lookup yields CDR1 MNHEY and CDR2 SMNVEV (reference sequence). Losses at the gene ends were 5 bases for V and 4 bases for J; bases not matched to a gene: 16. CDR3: CASSTGGTLEGASDTQYF. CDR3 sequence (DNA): TGTGCCAGCAGTACAGGGGGCACGCTTGAGGGGGCCTCAGATACGCAGTATTTT.

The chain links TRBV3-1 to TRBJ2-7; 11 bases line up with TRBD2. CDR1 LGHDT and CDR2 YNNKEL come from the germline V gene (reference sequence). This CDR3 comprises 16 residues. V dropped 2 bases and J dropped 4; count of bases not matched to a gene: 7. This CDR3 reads CASSQSTSGNHYEQYF. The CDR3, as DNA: TGTGCCAGCAGCCAATCGACTAGCGGGAATCATTACGAGCAGTACTTC.

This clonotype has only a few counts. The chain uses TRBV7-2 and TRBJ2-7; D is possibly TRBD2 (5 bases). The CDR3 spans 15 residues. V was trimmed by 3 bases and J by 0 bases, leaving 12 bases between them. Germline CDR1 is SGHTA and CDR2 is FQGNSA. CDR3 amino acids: CASSLRARSSYEQYF. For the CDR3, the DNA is TGTGCCAGCAGCTTGCGGGCCAGGAGCTCCTACGAGCAGTACTTC.

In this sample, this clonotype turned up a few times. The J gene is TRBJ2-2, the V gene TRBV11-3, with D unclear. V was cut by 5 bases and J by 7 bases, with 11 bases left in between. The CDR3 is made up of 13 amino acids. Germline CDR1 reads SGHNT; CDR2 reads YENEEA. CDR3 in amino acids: CASSPRTGGELFF. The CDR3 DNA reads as TGTGCCAGCAGCCCCCGGACGGGCGGGGAGCTGTTTTTT.

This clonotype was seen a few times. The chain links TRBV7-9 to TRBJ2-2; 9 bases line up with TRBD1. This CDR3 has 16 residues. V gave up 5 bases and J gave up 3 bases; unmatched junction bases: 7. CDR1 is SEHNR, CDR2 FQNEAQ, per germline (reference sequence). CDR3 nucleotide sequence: TGTGCCAGCAGCCCTCGGGGACAGGGAGACACCGGGGAGCTGTTTTTT. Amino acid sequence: CASSPRGQGDTGELFF.

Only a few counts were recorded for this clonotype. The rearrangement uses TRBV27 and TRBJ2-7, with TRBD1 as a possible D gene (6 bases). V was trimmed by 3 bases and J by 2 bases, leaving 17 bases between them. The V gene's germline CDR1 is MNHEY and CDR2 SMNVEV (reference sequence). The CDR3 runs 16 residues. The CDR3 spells CASSFIPGQSAYEQYF. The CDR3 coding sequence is TGTGCCAGCAGTTTTATCCCGGGACAAAGCGCCTACGAGCAGTACTTC.

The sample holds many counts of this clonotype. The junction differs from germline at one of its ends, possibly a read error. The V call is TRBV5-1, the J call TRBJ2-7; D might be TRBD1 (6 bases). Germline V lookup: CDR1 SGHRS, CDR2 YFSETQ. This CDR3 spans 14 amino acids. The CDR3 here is CASSPTGTPYEQYF. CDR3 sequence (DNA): TGTGCCAGCAGTCCTACCGGGACACCTTACGAGCAGTACTTC.

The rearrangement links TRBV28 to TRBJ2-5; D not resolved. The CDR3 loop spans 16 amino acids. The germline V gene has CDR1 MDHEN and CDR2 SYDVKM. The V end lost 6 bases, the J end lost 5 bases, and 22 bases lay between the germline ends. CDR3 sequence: CASSSAFVGRLETQYF. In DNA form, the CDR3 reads TGTGCCAGCAGCTCTGCCTTTGTCGGTCGTCTCGAGACCCAGTACTTC. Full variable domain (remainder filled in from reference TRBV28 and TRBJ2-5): DVKVTQSSRYLVKRTGEKVFLECVQDMDHENMFWYRQDPGLGLRLIYFSYDVKMKEKGDIPEGYSVSREKKERFSLILESASTNQTSMYLCASSSAFVGRLETQYFGPGTRLLVL.

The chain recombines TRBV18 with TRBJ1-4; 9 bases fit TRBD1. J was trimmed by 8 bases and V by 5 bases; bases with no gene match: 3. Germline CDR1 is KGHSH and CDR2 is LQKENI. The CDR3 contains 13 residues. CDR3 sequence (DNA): TGTGCCAGCTCAATGGGACAGGGCGAAAAACTGTTTTTT. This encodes CASSMGQGEKLFF.

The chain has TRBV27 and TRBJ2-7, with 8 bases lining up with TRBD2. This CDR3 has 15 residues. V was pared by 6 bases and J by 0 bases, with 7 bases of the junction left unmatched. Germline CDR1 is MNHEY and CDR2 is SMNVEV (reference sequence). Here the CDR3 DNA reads TGTGCCAGCAGGGGTAGCGGGGTTAGCTCCTACGAGCAGTACTTC. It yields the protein CASRGSGVSSYEQYF.

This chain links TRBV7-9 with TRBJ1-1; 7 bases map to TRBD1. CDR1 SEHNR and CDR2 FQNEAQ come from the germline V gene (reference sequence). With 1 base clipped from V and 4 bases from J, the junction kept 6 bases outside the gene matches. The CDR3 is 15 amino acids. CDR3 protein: CASSLDDREATEAFF. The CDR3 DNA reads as TGTGCCAGCAGCTTAGATGACAGGGAGGCCACTGAAGCTTTCTTT.

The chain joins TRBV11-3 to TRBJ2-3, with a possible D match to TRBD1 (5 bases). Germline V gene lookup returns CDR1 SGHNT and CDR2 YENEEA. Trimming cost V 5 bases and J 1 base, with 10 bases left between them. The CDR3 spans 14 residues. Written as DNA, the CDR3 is TGTGCCAGCAGCCCAAAGACAGGCACAGATACGCAGTATTTT. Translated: CASSPKTGTDTQYF.

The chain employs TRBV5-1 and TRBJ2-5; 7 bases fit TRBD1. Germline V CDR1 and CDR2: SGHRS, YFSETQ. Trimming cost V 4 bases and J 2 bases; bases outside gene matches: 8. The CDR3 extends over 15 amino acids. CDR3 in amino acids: CASSASGTAQETQYF. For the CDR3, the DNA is TGCGCCAGCAGCGCCTCCGGGACAGCGCAAGAGACCCAGTACTTC.

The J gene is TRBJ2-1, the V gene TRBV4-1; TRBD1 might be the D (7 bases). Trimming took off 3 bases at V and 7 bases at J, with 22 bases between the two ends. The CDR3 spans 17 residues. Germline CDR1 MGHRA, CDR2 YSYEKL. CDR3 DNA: TGCGCCAGCAGCCAGGATCCCCTAGGGCCAGGGGGGAATGAGCAGTTCTTC. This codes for CASSQDPLGPGGNEQFF.

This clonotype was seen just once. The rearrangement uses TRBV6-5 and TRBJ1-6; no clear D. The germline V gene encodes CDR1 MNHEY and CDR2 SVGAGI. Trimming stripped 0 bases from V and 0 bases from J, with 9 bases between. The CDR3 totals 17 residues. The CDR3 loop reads CASSYSARSSYNSPLHF. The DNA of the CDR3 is TGTGCCAGCAGTTACTCCGCCAGGAGCTCCTATAATTCACCCCTCCACTTT.

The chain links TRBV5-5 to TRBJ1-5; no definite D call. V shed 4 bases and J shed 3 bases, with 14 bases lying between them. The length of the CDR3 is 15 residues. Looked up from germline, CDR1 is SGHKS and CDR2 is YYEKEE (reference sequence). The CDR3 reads CASSPAWVDNQPQHF. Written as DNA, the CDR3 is TGTGCCAGCAGCCCCGCGTGGGTTGACAATCAGCCCCAGCATTTT.

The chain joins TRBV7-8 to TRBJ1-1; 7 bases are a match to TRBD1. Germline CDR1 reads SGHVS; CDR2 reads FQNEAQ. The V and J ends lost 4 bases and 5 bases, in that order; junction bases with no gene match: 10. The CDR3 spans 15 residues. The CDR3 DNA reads TGTGCCAGCAGCTCGCAACAGGGGTTGGGGACTGAAGCTTTCTTT. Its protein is CASSSQQGLGTEAFF. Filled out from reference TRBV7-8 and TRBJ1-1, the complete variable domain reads GAGVSQSPRYKVAKRGQDVALRCDPISGHVSLFWYQQALGQGPEFLTYFQNEAQLDKSGLPSDRFFAERPEGSVSTLKIQRTQQEDSAVYLCASSSQQGLGTEAFFGQGTRLTVV.

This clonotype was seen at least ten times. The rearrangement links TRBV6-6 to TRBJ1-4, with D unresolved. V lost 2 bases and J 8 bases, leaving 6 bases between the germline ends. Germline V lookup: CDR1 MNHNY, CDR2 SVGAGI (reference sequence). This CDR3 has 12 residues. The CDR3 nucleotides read TGTGCCAGCAGTTACGTAGAAGAAAAACTGTTTTTT. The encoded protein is CASSYVEEKLFF.

Written as DNA, the CDR3 is TGTGCCTGGAGTGTTAAAGATACGCAGTATTTT. It is translated as CAWSVKDTQYF. The rearrangement joins TRBV30 to TRBJ2-3, with D unclear. Deletions cut 0 bases from V and 5 bases from J, with 3 bases between. CDR3 length: 11 amino acids. In germline, CDR1 is GTSNPN, CDR2 SVGIG (reference sequence). Full variable domain (outside the CDR3, taken from reference TRBV30 and TRBJ2-3): SQTIHQWPATLVQPVGSPLSLECTVEGTSNPNLYWYRQAAGRGLQLLFYSVGIGQISSEVPQNLSASRPQDRQFILSSKKLLLSDSGFYLCAWSVKDTQYFGPGTRLTVL.